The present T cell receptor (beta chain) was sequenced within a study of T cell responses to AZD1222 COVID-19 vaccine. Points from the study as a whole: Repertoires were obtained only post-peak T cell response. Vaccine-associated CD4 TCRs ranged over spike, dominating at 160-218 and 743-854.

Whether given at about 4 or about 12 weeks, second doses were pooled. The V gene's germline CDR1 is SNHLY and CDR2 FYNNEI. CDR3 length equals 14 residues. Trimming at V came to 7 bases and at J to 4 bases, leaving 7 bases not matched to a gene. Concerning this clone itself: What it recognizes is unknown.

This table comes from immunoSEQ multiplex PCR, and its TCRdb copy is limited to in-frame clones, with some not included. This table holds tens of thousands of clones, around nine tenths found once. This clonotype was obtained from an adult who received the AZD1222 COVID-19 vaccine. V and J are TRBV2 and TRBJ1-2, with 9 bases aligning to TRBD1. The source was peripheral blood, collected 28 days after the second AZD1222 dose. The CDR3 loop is CASTWTGEFYGYTF. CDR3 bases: TGTGCCAGCACCTGGACAGGGGAGTTCTATGGCTACACCTTC.